This T cell receptor beta chain was sequenced during a study of blood T cell repertoires in COVID-19. Background on the study: The United States, Italy and Spain supplied acute and convalescent COVID-19 samples.

This CDR3 contains 15 residues. Germline V lookup: CDR1 MDHEN, CDR2 SYDVKM. V shed 7 bases, J shed 6 bases, and the junction held 11 bases outside the gene matches. Assay used: immunoSEQ multiplex PCR; TCRdb lists only in-frame clones, some missing. The sample yields under 300,000 clones, 85% seen once. The receptor's source is a woman aged 60 to 75 with active or convalescent COVID-19. Material for sequencing was peripheral blood. The chain is built from TRBV28 and TRBJ1-2, with TRBD1 matching over 10 bases. CDR3 region: CASTSGQGLLHGYTF. CDR3 sequence (DNA): TGTGCCAGCACCTCGGGACAGGGGTTGCTTCATGGCTACACCTTC.